This TCR beta chain was identified during a study of regulatory T cells in long-lasting Graves disease. Time point given: persistent/refractory GD, antithyroid drugs over 5 years with positive TRAb. PBMCs were the source of the RNA used for TCR sequencing. According to the study, TCR beta libraries were built with iRepertoire HTBI primers and CDR3-region Arm-PCR. TCRdb re-called the multiplex PCR reads through MiXCR, storing one row per CDR3 protein. This sample has 310,000 or so distinct CDR3 sequences, with around 23% found just once. Germline-derived CDR1 and CDR2 are SGHTA and FQGNSA. The CDR3 length is 14 residues. V was cut by 0 bases and J by 4 bases, with 7 bases left in between.

The source is a female donor with Graves disease. The input for sequencing was peripheral blood mononuclear cells (PBMCs), taken when the disease was refractory, from a patient treated with antithyroid drugs. The chain uses TRBV7-2 and TRBJ1-3; unclear D gene. CDR3 protein: CASSLAGFGNTIYF. The CDR3 nucleotides are TGTGCCAGCAGCTTAGCCGGGTTCGGAAACACCATATATTTT.